This T cell receptor (beta chain) was documented in a study of shared clonotypes between healthy human individuals (dated by TCRdb to the early 2020s). Describing the broader study: A few men and a couple of women, aged 18 to 49 years, made up the cohort. Blood TCR repertoires of five healthy adults were deeply sequenced to estimate repertoire size and the extent of clonotype sharing between individuals. Different laboratories and diverse techniques were used to prepare libraries and sequence TCR repertoires, to increase sequencing depth and limit assay-specific biases. Per donor, leukapheresis produced somewhere between about 0.9 and 9 billion PBMCs. Per donor, three plates each were used for CD4 naive and CD4 memory, two for CD8 naive, and one for CD8 memory. Paper-wide results and their limitations: Clonotypes shared by all four sorted-subset donors showed higher generation probabilities than non-shared clonotypes. Sharing across several donors was observed for about 5% of naive CD4, over 3% of naive CD8, 2% to 2.5% of memory CD4, and around 0.42% of memory CD8 clonotypes. Based on pairwise subsampling, the degree of clonotype sharing among donors was expected to be affected by sequencing depth. The small number of donors limited the genetic and exposure-history diversity represented. Even with the large sequencing depth, rarefaction of the sorted-subset datasets indicated that sequencing was incomplete. Sampling was restricted to blood, and TCR repertoires in tissue are likely to differ from TCR repertoires in blood. Estimated clonotype richness was generally larger for naive than for memory subsets.

Points on this clone: Which antigen it targets is not known. Nothing much larger sits one base from this clone, and base qualities are not available.

The CDR3 measures 15 amino acids from cysteine to phenylalanine. Solely the CDR3 DNA is kept, with 45 bases framed from the first base. V is shortened by 2 bases, J by 0 bases, and the region joining them spans 8 bases. For CDR1 and CDR2, the germline V gene lists SGHTA and FQGNSA. TCR CDR3 regions were amplified from genomic DNA by multiplex PCR using the deep immunoSEQ assay. For each cell subset, the extracted genomic DNA was distributed evenly across all wells of several immunoSEQ 96-well plates, and each plate served as one replicate. Each replicate PCR for sorted subsets received roughly 0.2 ug genomic DNA, equal to 28,000 or so T cell genomes. Purified libraries were quantified with a Qubit 3.0 fluorometer, sized on a Bioanalyzer 2100, and re-quantified with the KAPA Library Quantification kit. A separate single-read 150-cycle Illumina NextSeq 550 flow cell was used to sequence each immunoSEQ 96-well plate. From the authors' description of their analysis: The immunoSEQ output contained only junctional sequences without quality scores, so filtering could not match that applied to full-length reads. To assign V/J genes and CDR3, sequences were annotated using PyIR, a Python wrapper for IgBLAST v1.9, with IMGT germline references. Reads with weak V/J assignments (E-value above 1e-6), missing CDR3, stop codons, out-of-frame junctions, or ambiguous translated residues were removed. V3J clonotypes were defined by identical inferred V gene, J gene, and CDR3 amino acid sequence. Percentage overlap between repertoires was calculated by dividing the number of shared unique clonotypes by the size of the smaller repertoire. Three approaches were used to assess repertoire richness: RTK rarefaction, the Chao1 estimator, and Recon v2.1 estimates of unobserved clonotypes. OLGA was used to compute generation probabilities for all TCRbeta clonotypes that the gDNA method yielded from a handful of donors. TCRdb's version of the immuneACCESS table is confined to in-frame rearrangements and falls short of the full clone set. An unresolved V gene accounts for under half of the shortfall where checked; the remainder is of unknown origin. V and J calls and clone size are as listed in that table; D and trimming were resolved from the DNA. In all, the sample holds hundreds of thousands of clones, and roughly 72% of those were seen once. The biggest ten clones account for around 1.8% of the sample.

The donors were healthy, HIV-negative adults who had no recently reported acute infections or vaccinations. Only Caucasian adults living in Nashville, Tennessee, USA were represented among the donors. CD4+ T cells were enriched through magnetic negative selection, after which naive cells were positively selected on CD45RA and the remaining negative fraction served as the memory subset. Blood was obtained by leukapheresis, after which PBMCs were separated by Ficoll-Histopaque density gradient centrifugation and cryopreserved in liquid nitrogen vapor phase. Analytical flow cytometry was used to check the purity and quantity of every magnetically sorted T cell population. Each sorted fraction had its genomic DNA isolated and then quantified by UV absorbance on a Nanodrop 2000c.

The sequenced material came from memory CD4+ T cells sorted from blood. In light of the paper, this sample's cell subset or site label describes: CD45RA-negative fraction. The sequence came from a woman aged 25 to 45 in good health. The chain is made from TRBV7-2 and TRBJ2-1, with the D gene call left open. At the DNA level, the sequence is TGTGCCAGCAGCTTATTGGACGCCTCCTACAATGAGCAGTTCTTC. Its protein product is CASSLLDASYNEQFF. When the CDR3 is completed using the reference TRBV7-2 and TRBJ2-1 genes on either side, the full variable domain is GAGVSQSPSNKVTEKGKDVELRCDPISGHTALYWYRQSLGQGLEFLIYFQGNSAPDKSGLPSDRFSAERTGGSVSTLTIQRTQQEDSAVYLCASSLLDASYNEQFFGPGTRLTVL.